Reported below is one TCR beta chain. This record belongs to a study of blood T cell repertoires in COVID-19. Overall study: The samples span acute and convalescent COVID-19 from the United States, Italy and Spain. Sources were T cells, B-cell-depleted T cells, or PBMCs; the material itself was cDNA or gDNA.

Germline V gene lookup returns CDR1 SGDLS and CDR2 YYNGEE. The ends lost 4 bases at V and 7 bases at J; junction bases unmatched: 10. This CDR3 region has 16 residues. Original processing methods: Reference gene primers were amplified, and this amplification served to estimate nucleated cell counts. Produced via immunoSEQ multiplex PCR; TCRdb's table is partial and in-frame only. V, J and clone size derive from that table, while D and trimming were established from the DNA sequence. The table includes about 55,000 clones, just over 85% detected once. Sequencing was done on a sample of peripheral blood. This chain joins TRBV9 and TRBJ1-4; 10 nucleotides agree with TRBD1. This clonotype originated in an elderly man with acute or convalescent COVID-19. The CDR3 is CASSKTGTGALEKLFF. The CDR3 DNA is TGTGCCAGCAGCAAGACCGGGACAGGGGCCCTTGAAAAACTGTTTTTT.